Below, one TCR beta chain is given with its context. The antigen is unknown. The sample originates from a study of T cell responses to AZD1222 COVID-19 vaccine. Overall study findings and caveats: Clonal diversity was possibly underestimated, and the donors were mostly white British, with more females.

Some clones are missing from TCRdb's copy, which holds only in-frame ones; the method was immunoSEQ multiplex PCR. The sample lists 250,000 to 300,000 clones, 90% to 95% occurring once. The sequencing here drew on peripheral blood, taken 28 days after the second AZD1222 dose. The TCR comes from an adult who received the AZD1222 COVID-19 vaccine.

CDR3 protein: CASRLWKGYQPQHF. Written as DNA, the CDR3 is TGTGCCAGCAGACTCTGGAAGGGGTATCAGCCCCAGCATTTT. V usage is TRBV28 and J usage is TRBJ1-5; tentatively, D is TRBD1 (5 bases). V gave up 6 bases and J gave up 5 bases, with 14 bases separating them. Per germline, CDR1 MDHEN and CDR2 SYDVKM. The CDR3 has 14 amino acids.